This TCR beta chain was captured by sequencing in a study of T-cell memory formation after mild COVID-19. General study points: A subset of responding clones appeared in pre-infection memory, suggesting cross-reactive memory joined. Clones that contracted clustered mainly in CM and EM if CD4+ and in EMRA if CD8+.

The CDR3 loop spans 14 amino acids. With 3 bases removed from V and 6 bases from J, the gap between germline ends came to 11 bases. The germline V gene encodes CDR1 SGHVS and CDR2 FQNEAQ. UMIs and sample barcodes were carried by the TCR alpha and TCR beta cDNA libraries that 5'RACE produced using constant-segment primers. Each CDR3 protein gets one entry after TCRdb re-called the 5' RACE reads with MiXCR. The sample lists roughly 170,000 distinct CDR3 sequences, around 21% occurring once. Remarks on this clonotype: What it binds is not known.

The sequence was collected from an adult woman who had mild COVID-19 (a few samples of this study predate the infection). Cell type and time point are not known. Source material: PBMCs or a T cell subset sorted from them (not recorded which). This chain joins TRBV7-8 and TRBJ1-4; no clear D gene. CDR3 amino acids: CASSLEAVDEKLFF. The CDR3 region has the DNA TGTGCCAGCAGCTTGGAGGCGGTGGATGAAAAACTGTTTTTT.